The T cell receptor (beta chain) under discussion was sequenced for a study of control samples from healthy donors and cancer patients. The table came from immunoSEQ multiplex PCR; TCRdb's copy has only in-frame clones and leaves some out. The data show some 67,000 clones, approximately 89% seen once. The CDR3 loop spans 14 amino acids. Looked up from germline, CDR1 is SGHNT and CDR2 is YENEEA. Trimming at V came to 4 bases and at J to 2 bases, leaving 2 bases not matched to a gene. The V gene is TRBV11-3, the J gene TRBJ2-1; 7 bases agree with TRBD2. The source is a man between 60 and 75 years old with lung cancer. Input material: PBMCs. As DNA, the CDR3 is TGTGCCAGCAGCTCGGGGGGACCCTACAATGAGCAGTTCTTC. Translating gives CASSSGGPYNEQFF.